This TCR beta chain came from a study of OX40 agonist ivuxolimab in advanced cancers. Overall study context: The study gave patients intravenous ivuxolimab at 0.01 to 10 mg/kg every 2 weeks. People who had prior anti-PD-1, anti-PD-L1 or anti-CTLA-4 therapy could take part, and roughly 44% had some.

This clone was picked up one time. Sequenced by immunoSEQ multiplex PCR; TCRdb stores in-frame clones only, minus some. The sample holds some 73,000 clones, around 90% seen once. The material was CD4+ or CD8+ T cells sorted from blood, obtained in a trial of the OX40 agonist ivuxolimab. The sequence derives from an adult with an advanced solid tumor such as melanoma, head and neck, liver or kidney cancer.

CDR3 DNA sequence: TGCGCCAGCAGCCACGCGGGACAGTCTGGGGCCAACGTCCTGACTTTC. This encodes CASSHAGQSGANVLTF. This chain joins TRBV4-3 and TRBJ2-6, with D perhaps matching TRBD1 (7 bases). There are 16 residues in the CDR3. V was pared by 3 bases and J by 1 base, with 10 bases between. CDR1 LGHNA and CDR2 YSLEER come from the germline V gene.